This T cell receptor beta chain was sequenced for a study of beta chain features in type 1 diabetes. The study, taken as a whole, reports: Significant though moderate, a shortening of TCRB CDR3s appeared in all four CD4+ subsets of Type 1 diabetes patients.

In the case of this clone: As yet, its antigen is unknown.

Reverse transcribing all isolated RNA meant expressed TCRB transcripts were sequenced. Produced via immunoSEQ multiplex PCR; TCRdb's table is partial and in-frame only. The sample carries 160,000 or so clones, roughly 60% recorded once. The CDR3 covers 14 residues. The germline V gene has CDR1 SGHVS and CDR2 FQNEAQ. Trimming cost V 2 bases and J 7 bases, with 11 bases left between them. The source is a man aged 25 to 45 with type 1 diabetes. The specimen was naive CD4+ T cells from blood. The chain uses TRBV7-8 and TRBJ2-2; D is unresolved. CDR3 sequence: CASSLKLGHGELFF. DNA for the CDR3: TGTGCCAGCAGCTTAAAGTTAGGTCACGGGGAGCTGTTTTTT.